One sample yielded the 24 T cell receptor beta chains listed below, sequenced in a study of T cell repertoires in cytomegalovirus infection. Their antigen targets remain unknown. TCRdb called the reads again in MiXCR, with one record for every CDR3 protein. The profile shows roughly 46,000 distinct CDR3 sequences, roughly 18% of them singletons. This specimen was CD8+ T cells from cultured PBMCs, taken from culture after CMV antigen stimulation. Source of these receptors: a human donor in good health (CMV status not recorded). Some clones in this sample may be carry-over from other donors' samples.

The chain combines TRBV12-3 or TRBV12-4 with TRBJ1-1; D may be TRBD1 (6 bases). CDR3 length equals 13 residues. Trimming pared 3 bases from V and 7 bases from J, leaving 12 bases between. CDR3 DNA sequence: TGTGCCAGCAGTTTTCGTCAGGGGATTGAAGCTTTCTTT. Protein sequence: CASSFRQGIEAFF.

The CDR3 region has the DNA TGTGCCAGCAGCTTAGTTTCGACAGGGTACTACAATGAGCAGTTCTTC. It codes for CASSLVSTGYYNEQFF. The chain is built from TRBV11-2 and TRBJ2-1; 7 positions agree with TRBD1. Germline CDR1 and CDR2: SGHAT and FQNNGV. There are 16 residues in the CDR3. J gave up 3 bases and V 1 base, and 6 bases lay outside the gene matches.

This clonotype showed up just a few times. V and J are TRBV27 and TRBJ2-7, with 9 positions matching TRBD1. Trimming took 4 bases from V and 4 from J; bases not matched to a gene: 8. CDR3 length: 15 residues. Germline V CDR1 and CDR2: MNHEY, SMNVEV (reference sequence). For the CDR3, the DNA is TGTGCCAGCAGTTCATCGGGACAGGGCGCGTACGAGCAGTACTTC. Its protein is CASSSSGQGAYEQYF.

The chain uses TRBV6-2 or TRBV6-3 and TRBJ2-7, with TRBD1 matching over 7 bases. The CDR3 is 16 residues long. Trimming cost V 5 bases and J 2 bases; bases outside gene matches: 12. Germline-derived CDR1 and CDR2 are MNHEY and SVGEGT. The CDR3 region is CASSPPVDRAPYEQYF. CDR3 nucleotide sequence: TGTGCCAGCAGTCCGCCCGTTGACAGGGCCCCCTACGAGCAGTACTTC.

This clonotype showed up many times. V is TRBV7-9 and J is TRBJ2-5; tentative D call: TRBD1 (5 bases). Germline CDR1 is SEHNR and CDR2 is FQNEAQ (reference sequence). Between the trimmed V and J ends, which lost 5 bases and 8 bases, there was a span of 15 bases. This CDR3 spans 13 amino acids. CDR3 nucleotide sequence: TGTGCCAGCAGCCGTTTACAGGCAGGTACCCAGTACTTC. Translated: CASSRLQAGTQYF.

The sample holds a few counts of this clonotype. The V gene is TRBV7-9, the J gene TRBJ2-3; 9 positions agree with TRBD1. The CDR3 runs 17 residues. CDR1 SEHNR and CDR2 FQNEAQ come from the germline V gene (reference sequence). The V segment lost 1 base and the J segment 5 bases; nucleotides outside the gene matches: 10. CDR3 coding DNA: TGTGCCAGCAGCTTAGGACGGCGGGACAGGGCAATAGATACGCAGTATTTT. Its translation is CASSLGRRDRAIDTQYF.

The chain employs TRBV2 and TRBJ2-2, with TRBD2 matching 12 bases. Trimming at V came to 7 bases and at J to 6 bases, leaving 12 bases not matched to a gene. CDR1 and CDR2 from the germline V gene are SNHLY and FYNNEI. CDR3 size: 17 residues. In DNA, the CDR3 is TGTGCCAGCAAGGGGCTAGCGGGAGGGCCTACCCCCGGGGAGCTGTTTTTT. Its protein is CASKGLAGGPTPGELFF. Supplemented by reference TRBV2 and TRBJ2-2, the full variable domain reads EPEVTQTPSHQVTQMGQEVILRCVPISNHLYFYWYRQILGQKVEFLVSFYNNEISEKSEIFDDQFSVERPDGSNFTLKIRSTKLEDSAMYFCASKGLAGGPTPGELFFGEGSRLTVL.

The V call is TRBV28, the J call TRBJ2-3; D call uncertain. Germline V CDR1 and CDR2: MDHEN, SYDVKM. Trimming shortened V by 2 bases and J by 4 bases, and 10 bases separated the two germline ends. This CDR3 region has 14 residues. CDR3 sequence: CASSLGVVSDTQYF. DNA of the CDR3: TGTGCCAGCAGTTTAGGCGTGGTATCAGATACGCAGTATTTT. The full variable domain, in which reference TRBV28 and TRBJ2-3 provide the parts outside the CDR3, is DVKVTQSSRYLVKRTGEKVFLECVQDMDHENMFWYRQDPGLGLRLIYFSYDVKMKEKGDIPEGYSVSREKKERFSLILESASTNQTSMYLCASSLGVVSDTQYFGPGTRLTVL.

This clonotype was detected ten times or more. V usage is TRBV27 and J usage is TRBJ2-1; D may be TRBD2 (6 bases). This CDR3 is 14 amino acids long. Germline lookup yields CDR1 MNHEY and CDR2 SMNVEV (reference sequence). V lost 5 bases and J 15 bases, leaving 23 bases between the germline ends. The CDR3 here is CASSLRILGTALFF. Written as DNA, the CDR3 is TGTGCCAGCAGTCTCAGAATTCTCGGGACTGCCCTGTTCTTC.

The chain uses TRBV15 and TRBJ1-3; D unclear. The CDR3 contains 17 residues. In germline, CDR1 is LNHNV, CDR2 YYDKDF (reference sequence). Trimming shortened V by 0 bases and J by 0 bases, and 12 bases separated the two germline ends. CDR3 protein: CATSRDLGTSSGNTIYF. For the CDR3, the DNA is TGTGCCACCAGCAGAGATCTAGGTACGAGCTCTGGAAACACCATATATTTT.

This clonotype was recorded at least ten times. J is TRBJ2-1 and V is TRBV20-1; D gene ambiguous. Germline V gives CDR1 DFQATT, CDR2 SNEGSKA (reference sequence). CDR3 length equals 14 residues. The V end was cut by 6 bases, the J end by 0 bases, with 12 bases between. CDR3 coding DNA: TGCAGTGCGTTCGGGCGGAGCTCCTACAATGAGCAGTTCTTC. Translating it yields CSAFGRSSYNEQFF.

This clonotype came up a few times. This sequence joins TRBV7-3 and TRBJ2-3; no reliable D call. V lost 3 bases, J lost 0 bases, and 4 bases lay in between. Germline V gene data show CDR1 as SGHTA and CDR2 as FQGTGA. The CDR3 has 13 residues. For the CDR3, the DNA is TGTGCCAGCAGCTTGAAGAGCACAGATACGCAGTATTTT. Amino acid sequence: CASSLKSTDTQYF.

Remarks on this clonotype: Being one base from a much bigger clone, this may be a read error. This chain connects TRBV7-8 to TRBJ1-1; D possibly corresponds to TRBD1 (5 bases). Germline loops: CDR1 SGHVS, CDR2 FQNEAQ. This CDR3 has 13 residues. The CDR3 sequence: CANSSEGEVFAFF. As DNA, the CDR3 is TGTGCCAACAGCTCAGAAGGGGAGGTTTTCGCTTTCTTT.

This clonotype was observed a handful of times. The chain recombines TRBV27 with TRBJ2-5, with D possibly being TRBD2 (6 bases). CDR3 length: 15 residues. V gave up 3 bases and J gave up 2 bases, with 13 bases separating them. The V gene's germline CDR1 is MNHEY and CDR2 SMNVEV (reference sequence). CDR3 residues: CASSFLGGRQETQYF. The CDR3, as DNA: TGTGCCAGCAGTTTTCTCGGGGGACGACAAGAGACCCAGTACTTC.

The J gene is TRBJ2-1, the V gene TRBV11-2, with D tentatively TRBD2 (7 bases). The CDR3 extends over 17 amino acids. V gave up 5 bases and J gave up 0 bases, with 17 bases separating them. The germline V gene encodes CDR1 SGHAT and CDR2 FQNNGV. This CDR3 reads CASSPRGGASSYNEQFF. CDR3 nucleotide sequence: TGTGCCAGCAGCCCTAGGGGGGGGGCGAGCTCCTACAATGAGCAGTTCTTC.

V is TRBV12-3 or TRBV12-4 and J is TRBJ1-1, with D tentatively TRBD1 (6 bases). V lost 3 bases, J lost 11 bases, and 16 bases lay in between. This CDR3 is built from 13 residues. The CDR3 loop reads CASSFGQGGRAFF. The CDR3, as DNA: TGTGCCAGCAGTTTTGGACAAGGGGGGCGGGCTTTCTTT.

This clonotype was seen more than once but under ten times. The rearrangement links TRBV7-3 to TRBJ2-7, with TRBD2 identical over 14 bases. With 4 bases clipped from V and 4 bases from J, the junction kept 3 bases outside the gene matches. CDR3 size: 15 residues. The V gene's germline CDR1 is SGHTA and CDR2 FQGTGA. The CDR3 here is CASSSGLAGVYEQYF. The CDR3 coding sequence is TGTGCCAGCAGCTCGGGACTAGCGGGGGTGTACGAGCAGTACTTC.

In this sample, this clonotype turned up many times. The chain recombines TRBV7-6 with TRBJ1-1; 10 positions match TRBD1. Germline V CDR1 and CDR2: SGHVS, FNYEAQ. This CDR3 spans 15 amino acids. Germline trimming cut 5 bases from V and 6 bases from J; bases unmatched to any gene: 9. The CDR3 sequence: CASSPRQGANAEAFF. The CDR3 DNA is TGTGCCAGCAGCCCCCGACAGGGGGCTAACGCTGAAGCTTTCTTT.

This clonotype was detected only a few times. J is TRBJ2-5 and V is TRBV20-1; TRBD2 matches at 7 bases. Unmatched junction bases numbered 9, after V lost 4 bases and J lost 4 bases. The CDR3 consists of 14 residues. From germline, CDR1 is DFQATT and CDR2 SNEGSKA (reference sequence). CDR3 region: CSAIRLATTETQYF. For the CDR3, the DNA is TGCAGTGCTATAAGACTAGCAACAACAGAGACCCAGTACTTC.

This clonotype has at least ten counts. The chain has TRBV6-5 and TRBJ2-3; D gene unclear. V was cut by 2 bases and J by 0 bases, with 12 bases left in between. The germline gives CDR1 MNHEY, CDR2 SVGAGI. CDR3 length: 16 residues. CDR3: CASSYTPFYSTDTQYF. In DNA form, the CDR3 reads TGTGCCAGCAGTTACACCCCTTTCTATAGCACAGATACGCAGTATTTT.

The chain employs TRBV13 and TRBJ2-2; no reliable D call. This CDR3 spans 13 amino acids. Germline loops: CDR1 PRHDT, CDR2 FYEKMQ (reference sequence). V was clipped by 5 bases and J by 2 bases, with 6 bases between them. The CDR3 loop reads CASSHQNTGELFF. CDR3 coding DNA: TGTGCCAGCAGCCATCAAAACACCGGGGAGCTGTTTTTT.

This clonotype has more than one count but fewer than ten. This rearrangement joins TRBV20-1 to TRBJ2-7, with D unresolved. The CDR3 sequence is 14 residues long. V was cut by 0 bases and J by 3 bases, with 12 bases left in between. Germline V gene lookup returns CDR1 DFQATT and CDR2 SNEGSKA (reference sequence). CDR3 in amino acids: CSARDWVSGYEQYF. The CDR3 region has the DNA TGCAGTGCTAGAGATTGGGTGAGTGGCTACGAGCAGTACTTC.

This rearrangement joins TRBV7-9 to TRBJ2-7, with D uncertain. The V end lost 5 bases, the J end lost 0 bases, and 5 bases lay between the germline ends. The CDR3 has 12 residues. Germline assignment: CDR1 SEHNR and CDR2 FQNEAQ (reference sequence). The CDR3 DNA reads TGTGCCAGCAGCCCTACCTCCTACGAGCAGTACTTC. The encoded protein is CASSPTSYEQYF.

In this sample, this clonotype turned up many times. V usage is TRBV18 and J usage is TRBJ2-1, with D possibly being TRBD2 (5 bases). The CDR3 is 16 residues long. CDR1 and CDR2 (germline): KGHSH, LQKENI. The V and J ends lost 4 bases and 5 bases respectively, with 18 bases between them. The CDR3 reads CASSLTTGGSDNEQFF. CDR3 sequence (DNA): TGTGCCAGCTCACTCACAACTGGAGGATCTGACAATGAGCAGTTCTTC.